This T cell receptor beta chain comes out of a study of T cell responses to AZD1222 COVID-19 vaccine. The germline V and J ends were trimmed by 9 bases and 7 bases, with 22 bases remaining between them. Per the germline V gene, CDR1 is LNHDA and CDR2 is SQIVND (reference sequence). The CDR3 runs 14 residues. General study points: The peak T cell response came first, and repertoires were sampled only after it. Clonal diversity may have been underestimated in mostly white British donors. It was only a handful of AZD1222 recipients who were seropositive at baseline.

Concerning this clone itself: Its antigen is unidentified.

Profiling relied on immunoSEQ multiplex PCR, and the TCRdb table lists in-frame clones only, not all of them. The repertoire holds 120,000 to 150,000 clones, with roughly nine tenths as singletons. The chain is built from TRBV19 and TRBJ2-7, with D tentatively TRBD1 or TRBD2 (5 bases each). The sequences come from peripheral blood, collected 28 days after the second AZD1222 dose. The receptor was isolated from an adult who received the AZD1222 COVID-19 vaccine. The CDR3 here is CASNTGTGLREQYF. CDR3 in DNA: TGTGCCAGCAACACTGGGACCGGGCTAAGAGAGCAGTACTTC.